This T cell receptor beta chain was documented in a study of CD8+ T cells in alopecia areata. Overall study: Tofacitinib administration persisted for 6 to 18 months, succeeded by 6 months off drug.

This CDR3 comprises 15 residues. V was clipped by 1 base and J by 0 bases, with 6 bases between them. The germline V gene encodes CDR1 LGHNA and CDR2 YSLEER. Extraction of RNA preceded its reverse transcription into cDNA, which served as the sequencing template. Some clones are missing from TCRdb's copy, which holds only in-frame ones; the method was immunoSEQ multiplex PCR. The sample records approximately 180,000 clones, less than 70% being singletons. A word on this clone: Its antigen is still unknown. At the DNA level, this CDR3 is encoded by other sequences in the same sample as well.

The treatment denotes: oral pan-JAK inhibitor, 5-10 mg twice daily. PBMCs served as the source from which CD4+ and CD8+ T cells were sorted. Study-level results: For lesional scalp, especially alopecia totalis/universalis, clonality was higher than in normal scalp. There were also resident alphabeta T cells of normal skin sequenced in scalp samples.

This chain links TRBV4-3 with TRBJ1-4, with unresolved D. The sample was CD8+ T cells sorted from blood, taken at week 24, from a patient treated with tofacitinib. This TCR was recovered from a human donor with alopecia areata. Written as DNA, the CDR3 is TGCGCCAGCAGCCAAGGTCCTGCAACTAATGAAAAACTGTTTTTT. Its protein is CASSQGPATNEKLFF.